This T cell receptor beta chain was captured by sequencing in a study of long-term antiretroviral therapy in people with HIV. The CDR3 is 17 residues long. Survey-level immunoSEQ v3.0 assays were run. Clones were sequenced by immunoSEQ multiplex PCR, and TCRdb holds only the in-frame ones, with some missing. This table has 10,000 to 15,000 clones, around 77% appearing once. The sequenced sample was unsorted PBMCs, obtained 1.3 years after starting antiretroviral therapy. The chain recombines TRBV21-1 with TRBJ2-3; the table's D call, TRBD1, has no DNA check behind it. TRBV21-1 corresponds to a pseudogene. This clonotype was sampled from a woman younger than 35 with HIV. This chain's CDR3 is CASSKAGTKTSTDTQYF. CDR3 nucleotides: TGTGCCAGCAGCAAAGCCGGGACAAAGACTAGCACAGATACGCAGTATTTT.